These 19 T cell receptor beta chains came from one sample sequenced in a study of blood T cell repertoires in COVID-19. TCRdb's table, derived via immunoSEQ multiplex PCR, lists solely in-frame clones and lacks some. The sample carries roughly 57,000 clones, roughly 89% recorded once. Sequenced input: peripheral blood. The source of these receptors is a woman aged 55-69 years with COVID-19, enrolled during active disease.

The chain has TRBV19 and TRBJ2-7; 9 bases are a match to TRBD1. V lost 4 bases and J lost 7; bases outside the gene matches: 14. CDR3 size: 16 residues. Germline CDR1 LNHDA, CDR2 SQIVND (reference sequence). DNA for the CDR3: TGTGCCAGTAGTAGAACCGGCGGGACAGGGCTAGGGGAGCAGTACTTC. As protein: CASSRTGGTGLGEQYF.

The gene calls are TRBV3-1 (or the pseudogene TRBV3-2) and TRBJ2-1; 10 nucleotides match TRBD2. The V gene's germline CDR1 is LGHDT and CDR2 YNNKEL (reference sequence). This CDR3 has 15 amino acids. J was trimmed by 8 bases and V by 3 bases; bases with no gene match: 7. The CDR3 DNA reads TGTGCCAGCAGCCAGCGGAGCGGGAGGGAAGATGAGCAGTTCTTC. As protein: CASSQRSGREDEQFF.

This clone has only a few counts. The gene calls are TRBV18 and TRBJ1-6; D is possibly TRBD1 (5 bases). This CDR3 contains 13 residues. Between the trimmed V and J ends, which lost 3 bases and 10 bases, there was a span of 10 bases. Germline V gives CDR1 KGHSH, CDR2 LQKENI. The CDR3 region has the DNA TGTGCCAGCTCACCGGACAACTACTCACCCCTCCACTTT. It codes for CASSPDNYSPLHF.

V usage is TRBV5-1 and J usage is TRBJ2-3, with 11 bases that match TRBD2. Germline loops: CDR1 SGHRS, CDR2 YFSETQ. The CDR3 runs 16 residues. The ends lost 0 bases at V and 0 bases at J; junction bases unmatched: 0. The DNA of the CDR3 is TGCGCCAGCAGCTTGGGACTAGCGGGGAGCACAGATACGCAGTATTTT. Encoded protein: CASSLGLAGSTDTQYF. Drawing the rest from reference TRBV5-1 and TRBJ2-3, the complete variable domain is KAGVTQTPRYLIKTRGQQVTLSCSPISGHRSVSWYQQTPGQGLQFLFEYFSETQRNKGNFPGRFSGRQFSNSRSEMNVSTLELGDSALYLCASSLGLAGSTDTQYFGPGTRLTVL.

The V gene is TRBV28, the J gene TRBJ1-5; TRBD1 agrees at 7 bases. CDR1 and CDR2 (germline): MDHEN, SYDVKM. The CDR3 runs 14 residues. V shed 4 bases and J 4 bases; nucleotides not matched to a gene: 4. This CDR3 reads CASSSDRENQPQHF. CDR3 DNA: TGTGCCAGCAGTTCCGACAGGGAAAATCAGCCCCAGCATTTT.

On this clone itself: Additional DNA sequences in this sample encode the identical CDR3. The CDR3 sequence: CASSQGQGDYGYTF. The CDR3 DNA follows: TGTGCCAGCAGCCAAGGACAGGGGGACTATGGCTACACCTTC. The chain has TRBV3-1 (or the pseudogene TRBV3-2) and TRBJ1-2; TRBD1 aligns across 9 bases. The V gene's germline CDR1 is LGHDT and CDR2 YNNKEL (reference sequence). V gave up 1 base and J gave up 3 bases; unmatched junction bases: 0. The CDR3 consists of 14 residues.

The chain is built from TRBV27 and TRBJ2-7, with 11 bases aligning to TRBD1. The CDR3 covers 14 residues. The V gene's germline CDR1 is MNHEY and CDR2 SMNVEV (reference sequence). J was trimmed by 3 bases and V by 4 bases; bases with no gene match: 2. CDR3: CASSSGTGGYEQYF. In DNA, the CDR3 is TGTGCCAGCAGTTCTGGGACAGGGGGCTACGAGCAGTACTTC.

The V gene is TRBV5-5, the J gene TRBJ2-7, with 11 bases fitting TRBD1. Trimming took 4 bases from V and 6 from J; bases not matched to a gene: 12. The germline V gene has CDR1 SGHKS and CDR2 YYEKEE (reference sequence). This CDR3 spans 16 amino acids. CDR3 sequence reads: CASSVEAGTGGLEQYF. Here the CDR3 DNA reads TGTGCCAGCAGCGTAGAAGCCGGGACAGGGGGGCTCGAGCAGTACTTC.

The J gene is TRBJ1-2, the V gene TRBV28; D ambiguous. CDR1 is MDHEN, CDR2 SYDVKM, per germline. The CDR3 consists of 17 residues. The V end lost 5 bases, the J end lost 4 bases, and 23 bases lay between the germline ends. The CDR3 DNA follows: TGTGCCAGCAGTGGTGTCGGCAGGCCCCAGCTTGTCTATGGCTACACCTTC. Amino acids: CASSGVGRPQLVYGYTF.

This clone was found once. The chain employs TRBV6-5 and TRBJ2-3; tentatively, D is TRBD2 (6 bases). The germline V and J ends were trimmed by 11 bases and 2 bases, with 14 bases remaining between them. The germline V gene has CDR1 MNHEY and CDR2 SVGAGI. CDR3 length: 13 residues. In DNA, the CDR3 is TGTGCCGCCTCCCGGGACTTCACAGATACGCAGTATTTT. Its translation: CAASRDFTDTQYF.

The chain employs TRBV4-1 and TRBJ2-1; 9 positions match TRBD1. Unmatched junction bases numbered 5, after V lost 4 bases and J lost 7 bases. Germline V gives CDR1 MGHRA, CDR2 YSYEKL. This CDR3 region has 14 residues. This chain's CDR3 is CASSPGQGLNEQFF. In DNA form, the CDR3 reads TGCGCCAGCAGCCCGGGACAGGGTTTAAATGAGCAGTTCTTC.

This chain uses TRBV28 with TRBJ1-5; no clear D gene. The CDR3 consists of 12 residues. The germline gives CDR1 MDHEN, CDR2 SYDVKM. Trimming cost V 5 bases and J 8 bases, with 10 bases left between them. The CDR3 region is CASSPLREPQHF. CDR3 DNA: TGTGCCAGCAGTCCACTTCGGGAGCCCCAGCATTTT.

Only one count was recorded for this clone. The J gene is TRBJ1-4, the V gene TRBV28, with D possibly matching TRBD1 (6 bases). Per germline, CDR1 MDHEN and CDR2 SYDVKM. Trimming pared 5 bases from V and 8 bases from J, leaving 12 bases between. The CDR3 consists of 13 residues. In DNA form, the CDR3 reads TGTGCCAGCAGTGACAGGTCCTCCGAAAAACTGTTTTTT. The encoded protein is CASSDRSSEKLFF.

The chain links TRBV5-1 to TRBJ1-2, with TRBD1 matching over 7 bases. The CDR3 has 16 amino acids. Germline lookup yields CDR1 SGHRS and CDR2 YFSETQ. The V segment lost 1 base and the J segment 5 bases; nucleotides outside the gene matches: 11. CDR3 DNA sequence: TGCGCCAGCAGCTTGACCGACAAGACAGGGATGTATGGCTACACCTTC. Translation: CASSLTDKTGMYGYTF.

This chain connects TRBV28 to TRBJ2-7; 8 nucleotides line up with TRBD2. Germline trimming cut 8 bases from V and 4 bases from J; bases unmatched to any gene: 7. The CDR3 is 13 amino acids. Germline lookup yields CDR1 MDHEN and CDR2 SYDVKM. The CDR3 nucleotides read TGTGCCAGCGGTACTAGCGGCCGTTACGAGCAGTACTTC. Its protein product is CASGTSGRYEQYF.

The genes are TRBV28 and TRBJ2-6; D may be TRBD1 (6 bases). Trimming took off 6 bases at V and 0 bases at J, with 12 bases between the two ends. The V gene's germline CDR1 is MDHEN and CDR2 SYDVKM. The CDR3 has 16 amino acids. In DNA, the CDR3 is TGTGCCAGCAGGGGCCAGGGGAGCTCTGGGGCCAACGTCCTGACTTTC. It specifies CASRGQGSSGANVLTF.

The genes are TRBV19 and TRBJ2-7, with 10 bases aligning to TRBD1. The trim removed 9 bases at V and 1 base at J, leaving 6 bases unmatched. This CDR3 is 14 amino acids long. Germline V lookup: CDR1 LNHDA, CDR2 SQIVND (reference sequence). CDR3 coding DNA: TGTGCCAGCCGGGACAGGGGCGCTTCCTACGAGCAGTACTTC. It is translated as CASRDRGASYEQYF.

This clone has just a few counts. As DNA, the CDR3 is TGTGCCTGGAGTGGGTCATACGAACGAGGCTACAATGAGCAGTTCTTC. It is translated as CAWSGSYERGYNEQFF. This chain links TRBV30 with TRBJ2-1; D not certain. V was pared by 1 base and J by 3 bases, with 16 bases between. The V gene's germline CDR1 is GTSNPN and CDR2 SVGIG (reference sequence). The CDR3 has 16 residues.

The J gene is TRBJ1-1, the V gene TRBV30; D is possibly TRBD1 (5 bases). The length of the CDR3 is 12 residues. The V and J ends lost 3 bases and 6 bases respectively, with 11 bases between them. CDR1 and CDR2 (germline): GTSNPN, SVGIG (reference sequence). This chain's CDR3 is CAWSPGFPEAFF. As DNA, the CDR3 is TGTGCCTGGAGCCCAGGGTTCCCTGAAGCTTTCTTT.